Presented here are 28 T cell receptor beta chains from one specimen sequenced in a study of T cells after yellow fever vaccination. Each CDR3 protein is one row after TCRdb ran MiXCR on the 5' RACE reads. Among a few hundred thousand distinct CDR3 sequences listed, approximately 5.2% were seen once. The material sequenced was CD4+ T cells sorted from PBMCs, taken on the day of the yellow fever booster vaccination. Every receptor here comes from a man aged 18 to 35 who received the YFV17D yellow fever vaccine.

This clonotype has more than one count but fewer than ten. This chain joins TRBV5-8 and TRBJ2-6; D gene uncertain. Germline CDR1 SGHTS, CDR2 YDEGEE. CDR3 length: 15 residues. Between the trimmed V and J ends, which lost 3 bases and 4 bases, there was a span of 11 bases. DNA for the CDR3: TGTGCCAGCAGCTCCCCCTCCGGCGGGGCCAACGTCCTGACTTTC. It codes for CASSSPSGGANVLTF. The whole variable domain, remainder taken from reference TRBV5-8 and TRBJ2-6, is EAGVTQSPTHLIKTRGQQATLRCSPISGHTSVYWYQQALGLGLQFLLWYDEGEERNRGNFPPRFSGRQFPNYSSELNVNALELEDSALYLCASSSPSGGANVLTFGAGSRLTVL.

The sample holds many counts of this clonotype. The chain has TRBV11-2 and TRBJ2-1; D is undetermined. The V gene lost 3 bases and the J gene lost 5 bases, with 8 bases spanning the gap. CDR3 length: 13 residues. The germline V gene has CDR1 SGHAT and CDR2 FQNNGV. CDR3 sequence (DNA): TGTGCCAGCAGCTTGGACGTTAACAATGAGCAGTTCTTC. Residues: CASSLDVNNEQFF. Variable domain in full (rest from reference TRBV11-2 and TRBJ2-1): EAGVAQSPRYKIIEKRQSVAFWCNPISGHATLYWYQQILGQGPKLLIQFQNNGVVDDSQLPKDRFSAERLKGVDSTLKIQPAKLEDSAVYLCASSLDVNNEQFFGPGTRLTVL.

This chain's CDR3 is CAISLADGAYNEQFF. The DNA for the CDR3 is TGTGCCATCTCACTAGCGGACGGTGCCTACAATGAGCAGTTCTTC. The rearrangement uses TRBV12-3 or TRBV12-4 and TRBJ2-1; 8 positions agree with TRBD2. CDR3 length equals 15 residues. The J segment lost 2 bases and the V segment lost 10 bases, leaving 10 bases of the junction unmatched.

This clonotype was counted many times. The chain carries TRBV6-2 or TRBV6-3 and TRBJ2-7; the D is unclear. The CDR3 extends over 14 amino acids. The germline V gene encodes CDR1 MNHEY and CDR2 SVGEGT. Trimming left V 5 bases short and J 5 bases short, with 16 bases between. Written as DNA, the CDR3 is TGTGCCAGCAGTCACCATGCTAGTTCTGACGAGCAGTACGTC. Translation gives CASSHHASSDEQYV.

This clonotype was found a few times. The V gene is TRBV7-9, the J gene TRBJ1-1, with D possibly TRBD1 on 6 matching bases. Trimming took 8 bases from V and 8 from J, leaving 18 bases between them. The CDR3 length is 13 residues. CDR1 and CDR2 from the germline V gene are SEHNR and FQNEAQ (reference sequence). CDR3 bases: TGTGCCAGCGAAACCCAAAGAGGGACAGAAGCTTTCTTT. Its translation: CASETQRGTEAFF.

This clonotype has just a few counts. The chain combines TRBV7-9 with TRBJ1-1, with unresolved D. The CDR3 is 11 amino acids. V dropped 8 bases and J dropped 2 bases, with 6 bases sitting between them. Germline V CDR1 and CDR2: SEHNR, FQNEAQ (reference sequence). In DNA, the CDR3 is TGTGCCAGCTCCATTAACACTGAAGCTTTCTTT. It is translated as CASSINTEAFF.

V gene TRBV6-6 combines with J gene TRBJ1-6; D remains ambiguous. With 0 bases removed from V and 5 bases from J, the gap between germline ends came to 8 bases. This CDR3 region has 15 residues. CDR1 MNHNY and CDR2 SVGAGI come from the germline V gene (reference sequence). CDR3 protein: CASSYSTRHNSPLHF. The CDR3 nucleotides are TGTGCCAGCAGTTACTCGACGAGACATAATTCACCCCTCCACTTT.

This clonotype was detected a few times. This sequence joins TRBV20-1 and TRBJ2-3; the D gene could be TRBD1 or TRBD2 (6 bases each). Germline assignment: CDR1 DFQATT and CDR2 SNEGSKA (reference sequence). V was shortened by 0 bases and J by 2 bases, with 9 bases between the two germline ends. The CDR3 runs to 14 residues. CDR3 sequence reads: CSARDRGPTDTQYF. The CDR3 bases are TGCAGTGCTAGAGACCGGGGGCCCACAGATACGCAGTATTTT.

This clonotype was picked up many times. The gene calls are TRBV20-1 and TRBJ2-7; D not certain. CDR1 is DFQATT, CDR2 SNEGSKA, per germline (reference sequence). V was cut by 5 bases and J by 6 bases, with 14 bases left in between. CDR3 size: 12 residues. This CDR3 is CSAETSWGEQYV. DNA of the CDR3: TGCAGTGCTGAGACGTCCTGGGGCGAGCAGTACGTC.

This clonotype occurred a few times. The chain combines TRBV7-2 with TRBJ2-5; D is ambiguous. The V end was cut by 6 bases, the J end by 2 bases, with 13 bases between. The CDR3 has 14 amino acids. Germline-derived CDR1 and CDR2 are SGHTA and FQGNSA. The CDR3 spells CASRRPGLQETQYF. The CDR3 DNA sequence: TGTGCCAGCAGACGCCCCGGCCTGCAAGAGACCCAGTACTTC.

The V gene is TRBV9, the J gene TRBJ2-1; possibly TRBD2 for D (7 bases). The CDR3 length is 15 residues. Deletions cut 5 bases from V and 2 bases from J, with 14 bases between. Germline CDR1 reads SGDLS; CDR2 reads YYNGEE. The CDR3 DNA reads TGTGCCAGCAGTGGGAGGGGGGCCCCCTACAATGAGCAGTTCTTC. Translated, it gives CASSGRGAPYNEQFF.

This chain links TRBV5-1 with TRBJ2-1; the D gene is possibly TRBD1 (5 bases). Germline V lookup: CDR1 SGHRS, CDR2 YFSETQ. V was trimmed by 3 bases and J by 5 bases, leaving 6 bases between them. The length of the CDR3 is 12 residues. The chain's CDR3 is CASSSGHNEQFF. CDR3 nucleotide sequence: TGCGCCAGCAGCTCAGGGCACAATGAGCAGTTCTTC. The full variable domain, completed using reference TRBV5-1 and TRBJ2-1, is KAGVTQTPRYLIKTRGQQVTLSCSPISGHRSVSWYQQTPGQGLQFLFEYFSETQRNKGNFPGRFSGRQFSNSRSEMNVSTLELGDSALYLCASSSGHNEQFFGPGTRLTVL.

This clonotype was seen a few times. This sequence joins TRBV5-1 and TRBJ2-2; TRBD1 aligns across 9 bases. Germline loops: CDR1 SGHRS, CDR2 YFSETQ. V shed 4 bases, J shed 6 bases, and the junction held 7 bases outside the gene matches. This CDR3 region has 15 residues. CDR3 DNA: TGCGCCAGCAGCCTGGGACAGGGAGGGGCCGGGGAGCTGTTTTTT. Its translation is CASSLGQGGAGELFF.

The CDR3 is CASRVATQETQYF. The CDR3 coding sequence is TGTGCCAGCAGAGTGGCGACCCAAGAGACCCAGTACTTC. The rearrangement links TRBV11-2 to TRBJ2-5; D is undetermined. Germline values: CDR1 SGHAT, CDR2 FQNNGV. V was trimmed by 6 bases and J by 1 base, leaving 9 bases between them. The CDR3 contains 13 residues.

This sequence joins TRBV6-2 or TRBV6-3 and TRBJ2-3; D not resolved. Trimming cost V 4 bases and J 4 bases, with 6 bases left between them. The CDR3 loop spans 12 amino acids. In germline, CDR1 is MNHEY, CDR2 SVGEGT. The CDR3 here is CASSSVSDTQYF. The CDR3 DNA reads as TGTGCCAGCAGTTCGGTTTCAGATACGCAGTATTTT.

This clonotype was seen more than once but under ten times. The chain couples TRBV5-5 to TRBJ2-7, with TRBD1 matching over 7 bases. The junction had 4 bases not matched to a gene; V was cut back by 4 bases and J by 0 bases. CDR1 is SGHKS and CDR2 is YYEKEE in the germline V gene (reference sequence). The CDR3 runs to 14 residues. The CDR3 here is CASSRDSFSYEQYV. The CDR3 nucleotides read TGTGCCAGCAGCCGGGACAGTTTCTCCTACGAGCAGTACGTC.

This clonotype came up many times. CDR3 sequence: CASSPGWATGADTQYF. For the CDR3, the DNA is TGTGCCAGCAGCCCCGGCTGGGCTACTGGGGCAGATACGCAGTATTTT. J is TRBJ2-3 and V is TRBV6-5; D gene unclear. This CDR3 is 16 amino acids long. Germline lookup yields CDR1 MNHEY and CDR2 SVGAGI. Trimming took off 6 bases at V and 4 bases at J, with 20 bases between the two ends.

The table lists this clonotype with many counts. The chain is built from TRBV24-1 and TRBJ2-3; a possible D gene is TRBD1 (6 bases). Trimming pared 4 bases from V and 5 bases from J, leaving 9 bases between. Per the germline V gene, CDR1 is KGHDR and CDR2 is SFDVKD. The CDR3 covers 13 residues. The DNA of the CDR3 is TGTGCCACCAGTGAGGGGGCTGTAGATACGCAGTATTTT. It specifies CATSEGAVDTQYF.

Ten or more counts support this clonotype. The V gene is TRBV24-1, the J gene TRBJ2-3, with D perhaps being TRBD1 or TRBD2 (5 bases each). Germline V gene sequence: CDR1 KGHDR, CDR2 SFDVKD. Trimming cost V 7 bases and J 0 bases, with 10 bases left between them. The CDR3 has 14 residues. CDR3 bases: TGTGCCACCAGAGGGTGGGGGAGCACAGATACGCAGTATTTT. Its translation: CATRGWGSTDTQYF.

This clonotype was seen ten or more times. CDR3 protein: CASSQTGGSDTQYF. Here the CDR3 DNA reads TGTGCCAGCAGTCAGACAGGGGGTTCAGATACGCAGTATTTT. V usage is TRBV7-9 and J usage is TRBJ2-3; 9 bases align to TRBD1. Germline assignment: CDR1 SEHNR and CDR2 FQNEAQ (reference sequence). The CDR3 is 14 residues long. Losses at the gene ends were 6 bases for V and 4 bases for J; bases not matched to a gene: 5.

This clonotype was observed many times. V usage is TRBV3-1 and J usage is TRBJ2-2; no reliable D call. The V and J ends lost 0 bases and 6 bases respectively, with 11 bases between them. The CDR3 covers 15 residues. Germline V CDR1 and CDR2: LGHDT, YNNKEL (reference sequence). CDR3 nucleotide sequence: TGTGCCAGCAGCCAAGATTGGGGAATCCCCGGGGAGCTGTTTTTT. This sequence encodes CASSQDWGIPGELFF.

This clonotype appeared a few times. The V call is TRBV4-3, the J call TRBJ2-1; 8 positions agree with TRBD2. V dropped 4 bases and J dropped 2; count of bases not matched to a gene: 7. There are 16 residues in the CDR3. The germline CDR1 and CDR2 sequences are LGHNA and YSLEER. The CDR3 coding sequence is TGCGCCAGCAGCCTTGTAGCGGGGCCCACCTACAATGAGCAGTTCTTC. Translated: CASSLVAGPTYNEQFF.

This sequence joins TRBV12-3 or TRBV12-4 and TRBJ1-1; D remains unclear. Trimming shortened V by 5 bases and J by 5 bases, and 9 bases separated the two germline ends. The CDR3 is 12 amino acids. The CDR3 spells CASSRGRTEAFF. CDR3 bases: TGTGCCAGCAGTCGAGGCAGGACTGAAGCTTTCTTT.

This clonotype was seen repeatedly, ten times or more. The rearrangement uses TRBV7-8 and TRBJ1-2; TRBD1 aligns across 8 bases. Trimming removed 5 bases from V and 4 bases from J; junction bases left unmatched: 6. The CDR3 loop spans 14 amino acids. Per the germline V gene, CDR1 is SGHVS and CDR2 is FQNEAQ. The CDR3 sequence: CASSLRQGSYGYTF. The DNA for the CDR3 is TGTGCCAGCAGCCTAAGACAGGGGTCCTATGGCTACACCTTC.

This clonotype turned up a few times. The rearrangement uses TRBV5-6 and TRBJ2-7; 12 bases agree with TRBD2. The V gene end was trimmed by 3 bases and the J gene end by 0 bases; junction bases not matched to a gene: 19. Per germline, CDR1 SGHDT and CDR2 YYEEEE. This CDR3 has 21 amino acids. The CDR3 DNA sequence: TGTGCCAGCAGCTCCCCGCCCAGACTAGCGGGGGCTCCCCCCCTCTCCTACGAGCAGTACGTC. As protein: CASSSPPRLAGAPPLSYEQYV.

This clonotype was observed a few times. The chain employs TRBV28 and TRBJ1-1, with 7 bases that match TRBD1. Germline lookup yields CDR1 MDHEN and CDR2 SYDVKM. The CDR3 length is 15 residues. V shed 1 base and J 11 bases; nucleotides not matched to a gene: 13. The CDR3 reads CASSLSNAGGLGAFF. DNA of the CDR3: TGTGCCAGCAGTTTATCCAACGCAGGGGGGCTGGGTGCTTTCTTT.

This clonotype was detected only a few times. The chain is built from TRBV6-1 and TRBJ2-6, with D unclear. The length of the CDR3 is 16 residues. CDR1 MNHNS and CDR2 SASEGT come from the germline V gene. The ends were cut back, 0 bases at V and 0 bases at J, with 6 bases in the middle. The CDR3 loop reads CASSEAWSSGANVLTF. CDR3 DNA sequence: TGTGCCAGCAGTGAAGCTTGGAGCTCTGGGGCCAACGTCCTGACTTTC.

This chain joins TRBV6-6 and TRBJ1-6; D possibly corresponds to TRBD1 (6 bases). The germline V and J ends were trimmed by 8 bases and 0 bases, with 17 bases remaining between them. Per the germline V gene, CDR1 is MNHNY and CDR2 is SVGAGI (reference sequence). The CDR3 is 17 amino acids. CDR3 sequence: CASGERGSSSYNSPLHF. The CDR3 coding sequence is TGTGCCAGCGGTGAAAGGGGGTCGAGCTCCTATAATTCACCCCTCCACTTT.